These T cell receptor beta chains were read from a single sample in a study of blood T cell repertoires in COVID-19. Assay used: immunoSEQ multiplex PCR; TCRdb lists only in-frame clones, some missing. The sample lists approximately 440,000 clones; about 90% were seen once. The sample taken for sequencing was PBMCs or T cells enriched from blood (not recorded which). These receptor sequences come from a woman between 18 and 29 years old who had recovered from COVID-19. Each CDR3 is given with its conserved first and last residue. Fields, in order: J gene, D gene, clone size, V gene, CDR3 DNA, CDR3 protein. A D gene is named only where the DNA matches it firmly. Only part of the rows carry a size: once, few, many, or a class if the clone is expanded.

>TRBJ1-2|NA|NA|TRBV6-5
TGTGCCAGCAGTTACTCACTCAGGGAGGAGGGTGGCTACACCTTC
CASSYSLREEGGYTF
>TRBJ1-5|TRBD1|NA|TRBV5-8
TGTGCCAGCAGGTACAGGGGAGGCAATCAGCCCCAGCATTTT
CASRYRGGNQPQHF
>TRBJ1-1|NA|NA|TRBV3-1/TRBV3-2
TGTGCCAGCAGCCGACAGGACAGGAACACTGAAGCTTTCTTT
CASSRQDRNTEAFF
>TRBJ2-2|TRBD1|NA|TRBV5-1
TGCGCCAGCAGCCCGAGGACAGGGAAGGACGGGGAGCTGTTTTTT
CASSPRTGKDGELFF
>TRBJ2-1|NA|NA|TRBV28
TGTGCCAGCAGTTTGAGGGGGTACCGCAATGAGCAGTTCTTC
CASSLRGYRNEQFF
>TRBJ2-2|NA|NA|TRBV5-1
TGCGCCAGCAGCTCCCGGTTGAACACCGGGGAGCTGTTTTTT
CASSSRLNTGELFF
>TRBJ1-2|TRBD1|NA|TRBV5-1
TGCGCCAGCAGCCTGAACAGGGGCTCCCTCTATGGCTACACCTTC
CASSLNRGSLYGYTF
>TRBJ1-1|NA|NA|TRBV19
TGTGCCAGTATCAGGGGTGGATGGACTGAAGCTTTCTTT
CASIRGGWTEAFF
>TRBJ1-5|NA|few|TRBV13
TGTGCCAGCAGCTTACCAGGATTTCTTGCCGATAGCAATCAGCCCCAGCATTTT
CASSLPGFLADSNQPQHF
>TRBJ1-6|NA|NA|TRBV6-6
TGTGCCAGCAGTTACTCGTACCGCAGGGTTAATTCACCCCTCCACTTT
CASSYSYRRVNSPLHF
>TRBJ2-4|NA|NA|TRBV15
TGTGCCACCAGCAGAGATGAAGTGGGGGCTGGAGACATTCAGTACTTC
CATSRDEVGAGDIQYF
>TRBJ2-1|TRBD1|NA|TRBV6-5
TGTGCCAGCACAGGGACAGGGGGCGCCTACAATGAGCAGTTCTTC
CASTGTGGAYNEQFF
>TRBJ2-7|NA|NA|TRBV6-5
TGTGCCAGCACCCCCAGCAGGATAGCCTACGAGCAGTACTTC
CASTPSRIAYEQYF
>TRBJ2-1|NA|NA|TRBV28
TGTGCCAGCAGTTACTTGACAGGGGAGGGTGAGAATGAGCAGTTCTTC
CASSYLTGEGENEQFF
>TRBJ1-4|NA|NA|TRBV28
TGTGCCAGCAGTTTTATCGGGAGGGAAAAACTGTTTTTT
CASSFIGREKLFF
>TRBJ1-2|NA|NA|TRBV30
TGTGCCTGGAGTGTAACGGGAATACGGGGCTACACCTTC
CAWSVTGIRGYTF
>TRBJ2-5|NA|few|TRBV10-3
TGTGCCATCAGTGAGTCAGGGAGCCCCGAGACCCAGTACTTC
CAISESGSPETQYF
>TRBJ1-4|NA|NA|TRBV19
TGTGCCAGTCGATGGGCCTACGGAGAAAAACTGTTTTTT
CASRWAYGEKLFF
>TRBJ1-5|NA|NA|TRBV12-3/TRBV12-4
TGTGCCAGCAGTTTAAACAGGGATCAGCCCCAGCATTTT
CASSLNRDQPQHF
>TRBJ2-1|TRBD2|NA|TRBV3-1/TRBV3-2
TGTGCCAGCAGCCTTTGGACTAGCGGGGGGGCTAAGAGGAATGAGCAGTTCTTC
CASSLWTSGGAKRNEQFF
>TRBJ1-5|NA|NA|TRBV5-5
TGTGCCAGCAGCTTGGGGCTCCAAGAAATGACAGGCAATCAGCCCCAGCATTTT
CASSLGLQEMTGNQPQHF
>TRBJ1-2|NA|NA|TRBV19
TGTGCCAGTAGTAGTGCGGTCCCCTATGGCTACACCTTC
CASSSAVPYGYTF
>TRBJ1-3|NA|NA|TRBV9
TGTGCCAGCAGCAATCCGACAGGCCACTCTGGAAACACCATATATTTT
CASSNPTGHSGNTIYF
>TRBJ1-1|NA|NA|TRBV4-1
TGCGCCAGCAGCCAATCCGGGGGGAACACTGAAGCTTTCTTT
CASSQSGGNTEAFF
>TRBJ2-3|TRBD2|NA|TRBV4-1
TGCGCCAGCAGCCAAGAACTAGCGGGGGCCAGTAACCCAGATACGCAGTATTTT
CASSQELAGASNPDTQYF
>TRBJ2-5|TRBD2|NA|TRBV7-2
TGTGCCAGCAGTGTAGCGGGGCGAGAGACCCAGTACTTC
CASSVAGRETQYF
>TRBJ2-1|NA|NA|TRBV28
TGTGCCAGCACCAAGGCCCCAGGGGAGCAGTTCTTC
CASTKAPGEQFF
>TRBJ2-3|NA|NA|TRBV28
TGTGCCAGCACCAGGATCAGGGGCCCAGATACGCAGTATTTT
CASTRIRGPDTQYF
>TRBJ1-2|NA|NA|TRBV19
TGTGCCAGTAGTATACTCGTGGGGGCGGTATTTGATGGCTACACCTTC
CASSILVGAVFDGYTF
>TRBJ2-5|TRBD1|NA|TRBV5-4
TGTGCCAGCAGCCGTAGAGGACAGGGGGGAGAGACCCAGTACTTC
CASSRRGQGGETQYF
>TRBJ2-7|NA|NA|TRBV18
TGTGCCAGCTCACCGGGGGCAGCACGGTCATCCTACGAGCAGTACTTC
CASSPGAARSSYEQYF
>TRBJ2-1|NA|NA|TRBV6-5
TGTGCCAGCAGTAGGGGGGGCAGCTCCTACAATGAGCAGTTCTTC
CASSRGGSSYNEQFF
>TRBJ2-7|NA|once|TRBV6-2/TRBV6-3
TGTGCCAGCAGCGCTATTTACGAGCAGTACTTC
CASSAIYEQYF
>TRBJ1-6|NA|NA|TRBV30
TGTGCCTGGAATAAGGGGTATTCACCCCTCCACTTT
CAWNKGYSPLHF
>TRBJ1-6|TRBD1|few|TRBV10-3
TGTGCCATCAGCACGACAGGGGTAGGGGCACCCCTCCACTTT
CAISTTGVGAPLHF
>TRBJ2-3|TRBD2|few|TRBV11-3
TGTGCCAGCAGCCCCGGGACTAGTCACGCAGATACGCAGTATTTT
CASSPGTSHADTQYF
>TRBJ1-2|TRBD1|NA|TRBV19
TGTGCCAGTAGTATACTGGGACAGGGCCTTGGGGGCTACACCTTC
CASSILGQGLGGYTF
>TRBJ1-2|TRBD1|few|TRBV9
TGTGCCAGCAGCCACCCGGACAGGGAGGTGGGTGGCTACACCTTC
CASSHPDREVGGYTF
>TRBJ2-5|TRBD2|NA|TRBV2
TGTGCCACGGGAGGGCCAGCCTTCGAAGAGACCCAGTACTTC
CATGGPAFEETQYF
>TRBJ1-1|TRBD1|NA|TRBV11-2
TGTGCCAGCAGCGGTAAGACAGGGGGCACTGAAGCTTTCTTT
CASSGKTGGTEAFF
>TRBJ1-5|NA|NA|TRBV12-3/TRBV12-4
TGTGCCAGCAGCGTGGGCCAGCCCCAGCATTTT
CASSVGQPQHF
>TRBJ1-6|TRBD1|NA|TRBV28
TGTGCCAGCAGTTTAAATAGTTTCGAGGGGGCAAGATATAATTCACCCCTCCACTTT
CASSLNSFEGARYNSPLHF
>TRBJ1-3|NA|NA|TRBV2
TGTGCCAGCAGTGAAAATTCCGGTCCCTCTGGAAACACCATATATTTT
CASSENSGPSGNTIYF
>TRBJ1-1|TRBD1|NA|TRBV5-6
TGTGCCAGCAGCTCGAGGACAGGCCTGTTAGAAGCTTTCTTT
CASSSRTGLLEAFF
>TRBJ1-1|TRBD1|NA|TRBV2
TGTGCCAGCAGCCAGAGGACAGGAGACACTGAAGCTTTCTTT
CASSQRTGDTEAFF
>TRBJ2-3|TRBD1|NA|TRBV5-4
TGTGCCAGCAGCCGCCGGGACAGTGTGGGAGATACGCAGTATTTT
CASSRRDSVGDTQYF
>TRBJ2-7|NA|once|TRBV2
TGTGCCAGCAGTGCTCGGAGGGATCTTGGGGAGCAGTACTTC
CASSARRDLGEQYF
>TRBJ1-5|NA|once|TRBV30
TGTGCCTGGAGTGTACCTCTTAACGGGGTAAGGATCAATCAGCCCCAGCATTTT
CAWSVPLNGVRINQPQHF
>TRBJ2-2|TRBD1|NA|TRBV27
TGTGCCAGCAGTTTATACGGGACAGGGGGGACCGGGGAGCTGTTTTTT
CASSLYGTGGTGELFF
>TRBJ1-2|NA|NA|TRBV7-9
TGTGCCAGCAGCTTAGAACACGGCTACACCTTC
CASSLEHGYTF
>TRBJ2-3|NA|NA|TRBV29-1
TGCAGCGTTGTACTCCAGGGCTTCAAATATTTT
CSVVLQGFKYF